These 18 T cell receptor beta chains were sequenced from one sample in a study of blood T cell repertoires in COVID-19. Sequencing used immunoSEQ multiplex PCR; TCRdb keeps in-frame clones, though not all of them. This table has approximately 240,000 clones, 84% appearing once. The sequencing input was peripheral blood. These receptors were obtained from a woman in her sixties or seventies who had recovered from COVID-19.

The chain is built from TRBV5-1 and TRBJ1-1, with a possible D match to TRBD1 (5 bases). Trimming removed 5 bases at V and 5 bases at J, with 16 bases between. CDR3 length: 14 residues. Germline values: CDR1 SGHRS, CDR2 YFSETQ. CDR3 bases: TGCGCCAGCAGGTTCGGGGCTGGAGGGACTGAAGCTTTCTTT. Translated, it gives CASRFGAGGTEAFF.

CDR3 sequence: CASSFGQGMNTEAFF. The CDR3 coding sequence is TGTGCCAGCAGCTTTGGACAGGGGATGAACACTGAAGCTTTCTTT. The V and J genes are TRBV7-6 and TRBJ1-1; 9 bases match TRBD1. The CDR3 loop spans 15 amino acids. Unmatched junction bases numbered 2, after V lost 3 bases and J lost 0 bases. Germline-derived CDR1 and CDR2 are SGHVS and FNYEAQ.

The chain combines TRBV6-5 with TRBJ2-7; 7 nucleotides agree with TRBD2. There are 15 residues in the CDR3. CDR1 is MNHEY, CDR2 SVGAGI, per germline. The V gene end was trimmed by 7 bases and the J gene end by 2 bases; junction bases not matched to a gene: 11. The CDR3 nucleotides are TGTGCCAGCACACGGTCGTCGGGGGGACCCTACGAGCAGTACTTC. It yields the protein CASTRSSGGPYEQYF.

The chain recombines TRBV12-5 with TRBJ2-2, with 9 bases fitting TRBD1. The CDR3 sequence is 15 residues long. Germline V gives CDR1 LGHNT, CDR2 FRNRAP. V shed 6 bases and J 1 base; nucleotides not matched to a gene: 3. The CDR3 region has the DNA TGTGCTAGTGGGGAGGGACAGGGGAACACCGGGGAGCTGTTTTTT. Amino acid sequence: CASGEGQGNTGELFF.

The chain uses TRBV7-8 and TRBJ1-2; D is perhaps TRBD1 (5 bases). The germline CDR1 and CDR2 sequences are SGHVS and FQNEAQ. Trimming removed 1 base from V and 3 bases from J, with 9 bases in between. The CDR3 totals 14 residues. CDR3 protein: CASSLGTRDYGYTF. The CDR3 DNA reads as TGTGCCAGCAGCTTAGGGACAAGAGACTATGGCTACACCTTC.

The rearrangement links TRBV29-1 to TRBJ1-2; a possible D gene is TRBD1 (5 bases). Germline CDR1 is SQVTM and CDR2 is ANQGSEA. There are 17 residues in the CDR3. The V and J ends lost 7 bases and 4 bases respectively, with 28 bases between them. The CDR3: CSAAAGGSTDLPYGYTF. CDR3 nucleotides: TGCAGCGCGGCCGCCGGGGGGTCCACCGATCTCCCCTATGGCTACACCTTC.

About this clone: The junction shows a germline mismatch at one end, possibly a read error. The rearrangement joins TRBV2 to TRBJ2-7; 7 nucleotides agree with TRBD1. Germline loops: CDR1 SNHLY, CDR2 FYNNEI. This CDR3 has 17 residues. The CDR3 spells CASSEGWQTGLSSEQYF. As DNA, the CDR3 is TGTGCCAGCAGTGAAGGGTGGCAGACAGGGCTCTCCTCCGAGCAGTACTTC. The full variable domain, with the rest looked up from reference TRBV2 and TRBJ2-7, is EPEVTQTPSHQVTQMGQEVILRCVPISNHLYFYWYRQILGQKVEFLVSFYNNEISEKSEIFDDQFSVERPDGSNFTLKIRSTKLEDSAMYFCASSEGWQTGLSSEQYFGPGTRLTVT.

The chain joins TRBV5-1 to TRBJ2-3, with D perhaps TRBD2 (6 bases). CDR1 is SGHRS and CDR2 is YFSETQ in the germline V gene. Trimming stripped 0 bases from V and 2 bases from J, with 16 bases between. This CDR3 is 17 amino acids long. CDR3 in amino acids: CASSLAESGRTTDTQYF. In DNA form, the CDR3 reads TGCGCCAGCAGCTTGGCCGAAAGCGGGCGAACCACAGATACGCAGTATTTT.

The gene calls are TRBV2 and TRBJ2-3; D may be TRBD1 (5 bases). Trimming cost V 10 bases and J 2 bases, with 16 bases left between them. The CDR3 has 14 amino acids. Germline CDR1 is SNHLY and CDR2 is FYNNEI. The CDR3 region is CATPFHRTTDTQYF. The CDR3 DNA reads as TGTGCCACCCCCTTTCACAGGACCACAGATACGCAGTATTTT.

This chain links TRBV6-5 with TRBJ2-1; 7 bases fit TRBD1. This CDR3 comprises 13 residues. With 2 bases clipped from V and 8 bases from J, the junction kept 3 bases outside the gene matches. Germline assignment: CDR1 MNHEY and CDR2 SVGAGI. As DNA, the CDR3 is TGTGCCAGCAGTTACCTAGGGGGCGATGAGCAGTTCTTC. Its translation is CASSYLGGDEQFF.

The gene calls are TRBV15 and TRBJ2-3; D possibly corresponds to TRBD2 (5 bases). The CDR3 totals 16 residues. CDR1 is LNHNV and CDR2 is YYDKDF in the germline V gene (reference sequence). V was pared by 0 bases and J by 2 bases, with 12 bases between. The CDR3 loop reads CATSRDSDWITDTQYF. CDR3 sequence (DNA): TGTGCCACCAGCAGAGATTCGGACTGGATCACAGATACGCAGTATTTT.

The chain couples TRBV7-2 to TRBJ2-3, with TRBD1 matching 7 bases. Germline CDR1 and CDR2: SGHTA and FQGNSA. Trimming took 6 bases from V and 5 from J; bases not matched to a gene: 11. CDR3 length: 15 amino acids. The DNA of the CDR3 is TGTGCCAGCAGACGCCGACAGGGTACCTTAGATACGCAGTATTTT. Its translation: CASRRRQGTLDTQYF. Drawing the rest from reference TRBV7-2 and TRBJ2-3, the complete variable domain is GAGVSQSPSNKVTEKGKDVELRCDPISGHTALYWYRQSLGQGLEFLIYFQGNSAPDKSGLPSDRFSAERTGGSVSTLTIQRTQQEDSAVYLCASRRRQGTLDTQYFGPGTRLTVL.

The chain employs TRBV30 and TRBJ1-1; D ambiguous. The CDR3 sequence is 12 residues long. Trimming stripped 4 bases from V and 5 bases from J, with 11 bases between. The germline V gene encodes CDR1 GTSNPN and CDR2 SVGIG (reference sequence). CDR3 protein: CAWNRRETEAFF. The CDR3 nucleotides are TGTGCCTGGAACCGACGGGAAACTGAAGCTTTCTTT. The full variable domain, with the rest looked up from reference TRBV30 and TRBJ1-1, is SQTIHQWPATLVQPVGSPLSLECTVEGTSNPNLYWYRQAAGRGLQLLFYSVGIGQISSEVPQNLSASRPQDRQFILSSKKLLLSDSGFYLCAWNRRETEAFFGQGTRLTVV.

This rearrangement joins TRBV10-3 to TRBJ1-1; D not certain. Germline V gene sequence: CDR1 ENHRY, CDR2 SYGVKD. The CDR3 length is 14 residues. V dropped 2 bases and J dropped 11 bases, with 18 bases sitting between them. CDR3 DNA sequence: TGTGCCATCAGTGAGAATAGGGAGGGCGCCATGGCTTTCTTT. Translated, it gives CAISENREGAMAFF.

This clone was counted a few times. This chain uses TRBV30 with TRBJ1-2; D call uncertain. Germline V CDR1 and CDR2: GTSNPN, SVGIG (reference sequence). V was pared by 1 base and J by 8 bases, with 20 bases between. The CDR3 is made up of 15 amino acids. Here the CDR3 DNA reads TGTGCCTGGAGTGATTATTCGTTCGTTGAGGCCGGCTACACCTTC. It is translated as CAWSDYSFVEAGYTF.

With regard to this clone: The sample has other DNA sequences that encode this CDR3 too. The V and J genes are TRBV5-1 and TRBJ2-5; the match to TRBD2 covers 12 bases. This CDR3 is 16 amino acids long. Germline loops: CDR1 SGHRS, CDR2 YFSETQ. V lost 3 bases and J lost 1; bases outside the gene matches: 4. CDR3 DNA: TGCGCCAGCAGCTCACTAGCGGGGGGCTCCCAAGAGACCCAGTACTTC. This codes for CASSSLAGGSQETQYF.

The rearrangement joins TRBV27 to TRBJ2-7, with 11 bases lining up with TRBD2. J was trimmed by 2 bases and V by 3 bases; bases with no gene match: 3. From germline, CDR1 is MNHEY and CDR2 SMNVEV (reference sequence). This CDR3 contains 15 residues. The CDR3 is CASSLVAGGPYEQYF. The CDR3 DNA follows: TGTGCCAGCAGTTTGGTAGCGGGGGGGCCCTACGAGCAGTACTTC.

This chain links TRBV19 with TRBJ1-4, with TRBD1 identical over 7 bases. This CDR3 is 13 amino acids long. CDR1 and CDR2 (germline): LNHDA, SQIVND (reference sequence). With V trimmed by 6 bases and J by 5 bases, 3 bases remained unmatched. The CDR3 DNA follows: TGTGCCAGTAGGGACAGGAGCAATGAAAAACTGTTTTTT. Protein: CASRDRSNEKLFF.